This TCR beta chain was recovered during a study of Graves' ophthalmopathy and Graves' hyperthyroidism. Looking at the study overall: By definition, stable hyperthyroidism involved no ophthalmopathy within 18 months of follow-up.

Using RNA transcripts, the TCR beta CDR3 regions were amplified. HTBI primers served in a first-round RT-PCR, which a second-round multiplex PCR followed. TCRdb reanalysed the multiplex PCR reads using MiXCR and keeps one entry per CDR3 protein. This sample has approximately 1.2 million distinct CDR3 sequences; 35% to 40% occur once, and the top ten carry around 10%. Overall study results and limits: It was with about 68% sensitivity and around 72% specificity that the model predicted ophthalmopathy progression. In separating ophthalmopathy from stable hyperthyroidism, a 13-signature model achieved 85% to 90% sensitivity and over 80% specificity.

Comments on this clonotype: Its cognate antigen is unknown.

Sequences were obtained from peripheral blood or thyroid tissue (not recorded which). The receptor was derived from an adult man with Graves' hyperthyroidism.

CDR3 DNA: TGTGCCAGTAGTATCCAACAGGGGGACACTGAAGCTTTCTTT. The encoded protein is CASSIQQGDTEAFF. This chain uses TRBV19 with TRBJ1-1; the match to TRBD1 covers 8 bases. Looked up from germline, CDR1 is LNHDA and CDR2 is SQIVND (reference sequence). The CDR3 runs 14 residues. V shed 3 bases and J 3 bases; nucleotides not matched to a gene: 3.